The 4 T cell receptor beta chains below all came from one sample that was sequenced in a study of T cells in women clearing cervical HPV infection. Some clones are missing from TCRdb's copy, which holds only in-frame ones; the method was immunoSEQ multiplex PCR. The sample data list tens of thousands of clones. The specimen sequenced was blood buffy coat. Receptors originate from a woman between 18 and 75 years old with a cervical HPV16 infection that either progressed to CIN3+ or cleared (not recorded which).

A word on this clone: The CDR3 goes on 3 residues after the read ends, and that part is filled in from the germline J gene. Additional DNA sequences in this sample encode the identical CDR3. This chain connects TRBV6-1 to TRBJ1-3, with TRBD1 as a possible D gene (5 bases). Germline V gene data show CDR1 as MNHNS and CDR2 as SASEGT. The CDR3 length is 15 residues. V was shortened by 3 bases and J by 4 bases, with 13 bases between the two germline ends. Here the CDR3 reads CASSDGGGRGNTIYF. Incomplete CDR3 DNA: TGTGCCAGCAGTGACGGGGGGGGGAGAGGAAACACC.

A note on this clone: The DNA ends 3 residues before the CDR3 does, and the rest of the CDR3 is filled in from the germline J gene. This rearrangement joins TRBV6-1 to TRBJ1-4; D is perhaps TRBD1 (5 bases). Per germline, CDR1 MNHNS and CDR2 SASEGT. Trimming cost V 3 bases and J 1 base, with 9 bases left between them. CDR3 length: 15 amino acids. The CDR3 sequence is CASSEFRGTNEKLFF. The sequenced part of the CDR3 DNA is TGTGCCAGCAGTGAGTTTAGGGGAACTAATGAAAAA.

The CDR3 region is CASNERGQGGAFF. Incomplete CDR3 DNA: TGTGCCAGCAATGAGCGGGGCCAGGGGGGA. The chain is built from TRBV6-1 and TRBJ1-1; 7 nucleotides line up with TRBD1. The read comes to an end 3 residues before the CDR3 does, leaving the germline J gene to fill in the end. Looked up from germline, CDR1 is MNHNS and CDR2 is SASEGT. This CDR3 spans 13 amino acids.

As to this clone: The DNA ends 3 residues before the CDR3 does, and the rest of the CDR3 is filled in from the germline J gene. The chain uses TRBV7-3 and TRBJ2-1; possible D gene TRBD1, 5 bases. This CDR3 is built from 17 residues. V lost 3 bases and J lost 4, with 19 bases in between. Germline CDR1 SGHTA, CDR2 FQGTGA. The DNA read from the CDR3 is TGTGCCAGCAGCTTCCGACCGACAGCCTACCTTTACAATGAG. As protein: CASSFRPTAYLYNE. The full CDR3 reads CASSFRPTAYLYNEQFF.